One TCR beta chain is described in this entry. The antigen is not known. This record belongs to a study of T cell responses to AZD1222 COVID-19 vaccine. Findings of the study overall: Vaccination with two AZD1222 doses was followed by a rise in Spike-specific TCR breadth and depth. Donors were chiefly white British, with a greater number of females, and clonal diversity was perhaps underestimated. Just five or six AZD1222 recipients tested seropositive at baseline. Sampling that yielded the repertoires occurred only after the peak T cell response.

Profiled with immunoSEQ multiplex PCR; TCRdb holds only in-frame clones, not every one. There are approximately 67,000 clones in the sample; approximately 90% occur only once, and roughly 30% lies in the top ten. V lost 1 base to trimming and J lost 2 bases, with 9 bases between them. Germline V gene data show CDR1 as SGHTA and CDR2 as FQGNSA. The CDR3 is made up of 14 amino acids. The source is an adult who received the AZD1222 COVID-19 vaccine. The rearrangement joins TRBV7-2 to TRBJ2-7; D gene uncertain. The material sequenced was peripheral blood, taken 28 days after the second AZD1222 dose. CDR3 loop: CASSLVRSPYEQYF. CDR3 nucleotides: TGTGCCAGCAGCTTAGTCCGGTCCCCCTACGAGCAGTACTTC. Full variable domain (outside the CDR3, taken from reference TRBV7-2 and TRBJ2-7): GAGVSQSPSNKVTEKGKDVELRCDPISGHTALYWYRQSLGQGLEFLIYFQGNSAPDKSGLPSDRFSAERTGGSVSTLTIQRTQQEDSAVYLCASSLVRSPYEQYFGPGTRLTVT.